This is a list of T cell receptor beta chains from one sample in a study of cytomegalovirus exposure and HLA in healthy donors. Sequencing used immunoSEQ multiplex PCR; TCRdb keeps in-frame clones, though not all of them. The sample holds roughly 55,000 clones. Input material: PBMCs. These receptors were collected from a man in his fifties in good health and CMV-seropositive. Each CDR3 is given with its conserved first and last residue. Fields, in order: J gene, D gene, V gene, CDR3 protein, CDR3 DNA. D genes are given only for firm matches.

j_gene: TRBJ2-3
d_gene: .
v_gene: TRBV6-1
CDR3aa: CASSIRDTFTDTQYF
CDR3nt: TGTGCCAGCAGTATCCGGGACACCTTCACAGATACGCAGTATTTT

j_gene: TRBJ1-3
d_gene: TRBD1
v_gene: TRBV10-3
CDR3aa: CAIRAGGAVSGTIYF
CDR3nt: TGTGCCATCAGGGCAGGGGGCGCCGTATCAGGCACCATATATTTT

j_gene: TRBJ1-1
d_gene: .
v_gene: TRBV4-3
CDR3aa: CASSQDSGWGNTEAFF
CDR3nt: TGCGCCAGCAGCCAAGATTCAGGGTGGGGGAACACTGAAGCTTTCTTT

j_gene: TRBJ2-1
d_gene: TRBD2
v_gene: TRBV4-2
CDR3aa: CASSQDGLAGFNEQFF
CDR3nt: TGTGCCAGCAGCCAAGACGGACTAGCGGGATTCAATGAGCAGTTCTTC

j_gene: TRBJ1-5
d_gene: TRBD1
v_gene: TRBV11-1
CDR3aa: CASSAGTGWDQPQHF
CDR3nt: TGTGCCAGCAGCGCAGGGACAGGATGGGATCAGCCCCAGCATTTT

j_gene: TRBJ2-7
d_gene: TRBD1
v_gene: TRBV7-3
CDR3aa: CASSLADRDSSYEQYF
CDR3nt: TGTGCCAGCAGCTTAGCGGACAGGGATAGCTCCTACGAGCAGTACTTC

j_gene: TRBJ1-6
d_gene: .
v_gene: TRBV19
CDR3aa: CASRGGGESLHF
CDR3nt: TGTGCCAGCAGGGGCGGAGGAGAATCCCTCCACTTT

j_gene: TRBJ2-2
d_gene: TRBD1
v_gene: TRBV28
CDR3aa: CASSIGTVNTGELFF
CDR3nt: TGTGCCAGCAGCATCGGGACAGTGAACACCGGGGAGCTGTTTTTT

j_gene: TRBJ1-1
d_gene: .
v_gene: TRBV10-3
CDR3aa: CAIKQQGTENTEAFF
CDR3nt: TGTGCCATCAAGCAACAGGGAACCGAGAACACTGAAGCTTTCTTT

j_gene: TRBJ1-1
d_gene: .
v_gene: TRBV29-1
CDR3aa: CSVAQAQNTEAFF
CDR3nt: TGCAGCGTTGCTCAGGCACAGAACACTGAAGCTTTCTTT

j_gene: TRBJ2-1
d_gene: .
v_gene: TRBV6-7
CDR3aa: CASTSRYRPSSYNEQFF
CDR3nt: TGTGCCAGCACCTCTAGGTACCGCCCGAGCTCCTACAATGAGCAGTTCTTC

j_gene: TRBJ2-1
d_gene: TRBD2
v_gene: TRBV7-2
CDR3aa: CASSLGRGLAGGRGFF
CDR3nt: TGTGCCAGCAGCTTAGGGAGAGGACTAGCGGGGGGGCGGGGGTTCTTC

j_gene: TRBJ2-7
d_gene: .
v_gene: TRBV2
CDR3aa: CASLKEQSGEQYF
CDR3nt: TGTGCCAGTCTAAAGGAGCAATCCGGCGAGCAGTACTTC

j_gene: TRBJ2-1
d_gene: .
v_gene: TRBV18
CDR3aa: CASSDDRSNEQFF
CDR3nt: TGTGCCAGCTCAGATGACAGATCCAATGAGCAGTTCTTC

j_gene: TRBJ2-5
d_gene: .
v_gene: TRBV4-3
CDR3aa: CASSETARIIVDETQYF
CDR3nt: TGCGCCAGCAGTGAAACTGCCAGGATCATAGTCGACGAGACACAGTACTTC

j_gene: TRBJ2-3
d_gene: TRBD2
v_gene: TRBV2
CDR3aa: CASSGAGVSTDTQYF
CDR3nt: TGTGCCAGCAGTGGGGCGGGGGTGAGCACAGATACGCAGTATTTT

j_gene: TRBJ2-1
d_gene: TRBD2
v_gene: TRBV7-2
CDR3aa: CASSRTSGIVNEQFF
CDR3nt: TGTGCCAGCAGCCGGACTAGCGGGATTGTGAATGAGCAGTTCTTC

j_gene: TRBJ2-1
d_gene: .
v_gene: TRBV6-1
CDR3aa: CATCSDSYNEQFF
CDR3nt: TGTGCCACGTGCAGTGACAGCTACAATGAGCAGTTCTTC

j_gene: TRBJ2-3
d_gene: .
v_gene: TRBV4-1
CDR3aa: CASSQEELAISTDTQYF
CDR3nt: TGCGCCAGCAGCCAAGAGGAGCTAGCGATTAGCACAGATACGCAGTATTTT

j_gene: TRBJ1-1
d_gene: .
v_gene: TRBV27
CDR3aa: CASSLGRATEAFF
CDR3nt: TGTGCCAGCAGTTTAGGGAGGGCGACTGAAGCTTTCTTT

j_gene: TRBJ2-7
d_gene: TRBD1
v_gene: TRBV19
CDR3aa: CASSIWDRAYEQYF
CDR3nt: TGTGCCAGTAGTATTTGGGACAGGGCCTACGAGCAGTACTTC

j_gene: TRBJ1-1
d_gene: .
v_gene: TRBV12-5
CDR3aa: CASGLQGNTEAFF
CDR3nt: TGTGCTAGTGGTTTACAGGGTAACACTGAAGCTTTCTTT

j_gene: TRBJ2-1
d_gene: TRBD2
v_gene: TRBV28
CDR3aa: CASTNGLAGVNEQFF
CDR3nt: TGTGCCAGTACTAACGGACTAGCGGGAGTCAATGAGCAGTTCTTC

j_gene: TRBJ2-7
d_gene: TRBD1
v_gene: TRBV6-5
CDR3aa: CASSKHRGNYEQYF
CDR3nt: TGTGCCAGCAGCAAGCACAGGGGGAACTACGAGCAGTACTTC

j_gene: TRBJ2-3
d_gene: .
v_gene: TRBV4-3
CDR3aa: CASSQEGRSTDTQYF
CDR3nt: TGCGCCAGCAGCCAAGAGGGCAGAAGCACAGATACGCAGTATTTT

j_gene: TRBJ2-3
d_gene: .
v_gene: TRBV18
CDR3aa: CASSPLQGSTDTQYF
CDR3nt: TGTGCCAGCTCACCACTCCAGGGAAGCACAGATACGCAGTATTTT

j_gene: TRBJ1-1
d_gene: TRBD1
v_gene: TRBV14
CDR3aa: CASSRTGQETFF
CDR3nt: TGTGCCAGCAGCCGGACTGGACAGGAGACTTTCTTT

j_gene: TRBJ2-1
d_gene: .
v_gene: TRBV29-1
CDR3aa: CSVGEVDNEQFF
CDR3nt: TGCAGCGTTGGCGAAGTAGACAATGAGCAGTTCTTC

j_gene: TRBJ1-2
d_gene: .
v_gene: TRBV7-9
CDR3aa: CASSLAGSWQGYTF
CDR3nt: TGTGCCAGCAGCTTAGCTGGTTCGTGGCAGGGCTACACCTTC

j_gene: TRBJ2-7
d_gene: TRBD1
v_gene: TRBV5-1
CDR3aa: CASSEGTGQGYEQYF
CDR3nt: TGCGCCAGCAGCGAAGGGACAGGGCAGGGCTACGAGCAGTACTTC

j_gene: TRBJ1-5
d_gene: .
v_gene: TRBV28
CDR3aa: CASSPQGYNQPQHF
CDR3nt: TGTGCCAGCAGTCCCCAGGGTTATAATCAGCCCCAGCATTTT

j_gene: TRBJ1-6
d_gene: .
v_gene: TRBV9
CDR3aa: CASSVGTTENSPLHF
CDR3nt: TGTGCCAGCAGCGTTGGTACGACAGAAAATTCACCCCTCCACTTT

j_gene: TRBJ2-2
d_gene: TRBD2
v_gene: TRBV4-1
CDR3aa: CASSQETSGMTNTGELFF
CDR3nt: TGCGCCAGCAGCCAAGAGACGAGCGGGATGACGAACACCGGGGAGCTGTTTTTT

j_gene: TRBJ2-1
d_gene: .
v_gene: TRBV6-1
CDR3aa: CASEKTGDNEQFF
CDR3nt: TGTGCCAGCGAAAAAACAGGTGACAATGAGCAGTTCTTC

j_gene: TRBJ1-1
d_gene: .
v_gene: TRBV7-2
CDR3aa: CASSLVAGIDGAFF
CDR3nt: TGTGCCAGCAGCTTAGTAGCAGGGATCGACGGGGCTTTCTTT

j_gene: TRBJ2-3
d_gene: TRBD2
v_gene: TRBV15
CDR3aa: CATSRDLRGGTDTQYF
CDR3nt: TGTGCCACCAGCAGAGATCTTCGGGGGGGCACAGATACGCAGTATTTT

j_gene: TRBJ1-1
d_gene: TRBD1
v_gene: TRBV18
CDR3aa: CASTGVPDRGAFF
CDR3nt: TGTGCCAGCACAGGGGTGCCGGACAGGGGAGCTTTCTTT

j_gene: TRBJ1-2
d_gene: .
v_gene: TRBV19
CDR3aa: CASSPGRGYGYTF
CDR3nt: TGTGCCAGTAGTCCGGGGAGGGGCTATGGCTACACCTTC

j_gene: TRBJ2-7
d_gene: .
v_gene: TRBV4-2
CDR3aa: CASSQGSGSRIYEQYF
CDR3nt: TGTGCCAGCAGCCAAGGGTCAGGTTCACGAATCTACGAGCAGTACTTC

j_gene: TRBJ2-1
d_gene: TRBD2
v_gene: TRBV28
CDR3aa: CASSPSGRAGNEQFF
CDR3nt: TGTGCCAGCAGCCCAAGCGGGAGGGCCGGCAATGAGCAGTTCTTC

j_gene: TRBJ2-7
d_gene: .
v_gene: TRBV18
CDR3aa: CASSPSRTNYEQYF
CDR3nt: TGTGCCAGCTCACCAAGCAGGACAAACTACGAGCAGTACTTC

j_gene: TRBJ1-1
d_gene: .
v_gene: TRBV9
CDR3aa: CASSVTSSYTEAFF
CDR3nt: TGTGCCAGCAGCGTTACTTCCTCGTACACTGAAGCTTTCTTT

j_gene: TRBJ2-7
d_gene: TRBD1
v_gene: TRBV6-5
CDR3aa: CASSYSRTGESEQYF
CDR3nt: TGTGCCAGCAGTTACTCTAGGACAGGGGAATCCGAGCAGTACTTC

j_gene: TRBJ2-1
d_gene: .
v_gene: TRBV25-1
CDR3aa: CASSEYNNEQFF
CDR3nt: TGTGCCAGCAGTGAATACAACAATGAGCAGTTCTTC

j_gene: TRBJ1-1
d_gene: TRBD1
v_gene: TRBV5-1
CDR3aa: CASSFTGDWGAF
CDR3nt: TGCGCCAGCAGCTTTACAGGGGATTGGGGGGCATTT

j_gene: TRBJ1-2
d_gene: .
v_gene: TRBV6-6
CDR3aa: CASSRRGADGYTF
CDR3nt: TGTGCCAGCAGCCGTAGAGGCGCGGATGGCTACACCTTC

j_gene: TRBJ2-7
d_gene: .
v_gene: TRBV6-1
CDR3aa: CASKDIGGRYEQYF
CDR3nt: TGTGCCAGCAAGGACATCGGAGGGCGGTACGAGCAGTACTTC

j_gene: TRBJ1-4
d_gene: TRBD1
v_gene: TRBV9
CDR3aa: CASSTLPRDRGPPNEKLFF
CDR3nt: TGTGCCAGCAGCACACTACCCCGGGACAGGGGCCCCCCTAATGAAAAACTGTTTTTT

j_gene: TRBJ2-3
d_gene: TRBD1
v_gene: TRBV25-1
CDR3aa: CASSDDRGGDTQYF
CDR3nt: TGTGCCAGCAGTGATGACAGGGGTGGTGATACGCAGTATTTT

j_gene: TRBJ1-1
d_gene: .
v_gene: TRBV11-3
CDR3aa: CASSLDRVSEAFF
CDR3nt: TGTGCCAGCAGCTTAGACAGGGTGTCTGAAGCTTTCTTT

j_gene: TRBJ1-1
d_gene: TRBD1
v_gene: TRBV5-1
CDR3aa: CASSLAGQGMNTEAFF
CDR3nt: TGCGCCAGCAGCTTGGCCGGACAGGGTATGAACACTGAAGCTTTCTTT

j_gene: TRBJ1-4
d_gene: TRBD1
v_gene: TRBV6-6
CDR3aa: CATQGANEKLFF
CDR3nt: TGTGCCACCCAGGGGGCTAATGAAAAACTGTTTTTT

j_gene: TRBJ2-1
d_gene: TRBD2
v_gene: TRBV7-9
CDR3aa: CASSPGQTGGNEQFF
CDR3nt: TGTGCCAGCAGCCCCGGACAGACGGGGGGGAATGAGCAGTTCTTC

j_gene: TRBJ2-5
d_gene: TRBD2
v_gene: TRBV7-3
CDR3aa: CASSLRPPGGSQETQYF
CDR3nt: TGTGCCAGCAGCTTAAGACCACCGGGAGGTTCCCAAGAGACCCAGTACTTC

j_gene: TRBJ1-2
d_gene: TRBD1
v_gene: TRBV15
CDR3aa: CATSSDRGQGTDYGYTF
CDR3nt: TGTGCCACCAGCAGCGACAGGGGGCAAGGAACCGACTATGGCTACACCTTC

j_gene: TRBJ2-3
d_gene: TRBD2
v_gene: TRBV29-1
CDR3aa: CSALTSGSAHDTQYF
CDR3nt: TGCAGCGCTCTGACTAGCGGGAGTGCACACGATACGCAGTATTTT

j_gene: TRBJ2-1
d_gene: TRBD1
v_gene: TRBV7-6
CDR3aa: CASSFPPGQKQFF
CDR3nt: TGTGCCAGCAGCTTCCCCCCGGGACAGAAGCAGTTCTTC

j_gene: TRBJ2-7
d_gene: TRBD1
v_gene: TRBV4-2
CDR3aa: CASSQDVGTAAYEQYF
CDR3nt: TGTGCCAGCAGCCAAGATGTGGGGACAGCGGCCTACGAGCAGTACTTC